The clone carrying this T cell receptor beta chain was seen once. These data come from a study of blood T cell repertoires in COVID-19. Background on the study: PBMCs, B-cell-depleted T cells, or T cells provided the cDNA or gDNA that made up the material.

The CDR3 length is 15 residues. Per the germline V gene, CDR1 is SGHAT and CDR2 is FQNNGV. The V and J ends lost 2 bases and 7 bases respectively, with 17 bases between them. TCRdb's table, derived via immunoSEQ multiplex PCR, lists solely in-frame clones and lacks some. The table lists roughly 170,000 clones, over 65% of them singletons. Membership in each cohort depended on participant-reported clinical history. This receptor was obtained from a woman between 50 and 59 years old who had recovered from COVID-19. The J gene is TRBJ1-1, the V gene TRBV11-2, with D possibly TRBD1 on 5 matching bases. The source material was PBMCs or T cells enriched from blood (not recorded which). The CDR3, as DNA: TGTGCCAGCAGCTTAACGTCCTTCGCGGGGGTTGAAGCTTTCTTT. Its translation is CASSLTSFAGVEAFF.